The count of the clone carrying this T cell receptor (beta chain) is one. Its antigen is currently unknown. The PCR had 60 Vbeta and 13 Jbeta primers. This table comes from immunoSEQ multiplex PCR, and its TCRdb copy is limited to in-frame clones, with some not included. The sample contains 120,000 or so clones, approximately 78% of which appear only once. The data were taken from a study of cytomegalovirus exposure and HLA in healthy donors. Trimming stripped 2 bases from V and 4 bases from J, with 8 bases between. The germline V gene encodes CDR1 SQVTM and CDR2 ANQGSEA. This CDR3 comprises 12 residues. Study-wide results and limits: A later analysis found most CMV-associated TCR beta chains apparently HLA-restricted.

The rearrangement joins TRBV29-1 to TRBJ1-2; possible D gene TRBD1, 6 bases. The sequence was obtained from a woman between 35 and 50 years old in good health and CMV-seronegative. The sequencing input was PBMCs. The CDR3 coding sequence is TGCAGCGTTGAATGGGACATCTATGGCTACACCTTC. Amino acid sequence: CSVEWDIYGYTF.